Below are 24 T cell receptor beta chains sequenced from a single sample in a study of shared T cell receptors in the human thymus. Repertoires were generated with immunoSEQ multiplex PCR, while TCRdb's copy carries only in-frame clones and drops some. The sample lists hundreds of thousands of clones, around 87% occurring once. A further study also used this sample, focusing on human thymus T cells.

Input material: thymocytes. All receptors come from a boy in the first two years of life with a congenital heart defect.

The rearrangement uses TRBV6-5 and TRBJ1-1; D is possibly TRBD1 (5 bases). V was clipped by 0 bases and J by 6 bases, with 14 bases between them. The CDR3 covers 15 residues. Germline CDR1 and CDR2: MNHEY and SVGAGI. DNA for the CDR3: TGTGCCAGCAGTTACTCAGGGGCCCCTGTAGCTGAAGCTTTCTTT. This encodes CASSYSGAPVAEAFF.

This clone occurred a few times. CDR3 in DNA: TGTGCCAGTAGTTTTCCGGGACTAGCGGGAGGGACGAACACCGGGGAGCTGTTTTTT. This translates into CASSFPGLAGGTNTGELFF. The chain uses TRBV19 and TRBJ2-2; 16 bases fit TRBD2. Germline V lookup: CDR1 LNHDA, CDR2 SQIVND (reference sequence). This CDR3 region has 19 residues. V lost 5 bases to trimming and J lost 0 bases; unmatched junction nucleotides: 6.

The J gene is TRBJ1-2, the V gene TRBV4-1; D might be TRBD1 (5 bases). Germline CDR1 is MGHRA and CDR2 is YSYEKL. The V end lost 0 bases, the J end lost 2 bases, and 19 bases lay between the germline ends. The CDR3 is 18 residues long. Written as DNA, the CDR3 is TGCGCCAGCAGCCAAGAAGGTAGTTTGGAGGAGGGGAACTATGGCTACACCTTC. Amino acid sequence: CASSQEGSLEEGNYGYTF.

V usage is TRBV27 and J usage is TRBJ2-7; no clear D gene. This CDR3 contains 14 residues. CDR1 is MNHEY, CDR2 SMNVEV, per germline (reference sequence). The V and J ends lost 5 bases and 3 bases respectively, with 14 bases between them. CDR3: CASSGKRRSYEQYF. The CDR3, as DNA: TGTGCCAGCAGTGGTAAGAGAAGGAGCTACGAGCAGTACTTC.

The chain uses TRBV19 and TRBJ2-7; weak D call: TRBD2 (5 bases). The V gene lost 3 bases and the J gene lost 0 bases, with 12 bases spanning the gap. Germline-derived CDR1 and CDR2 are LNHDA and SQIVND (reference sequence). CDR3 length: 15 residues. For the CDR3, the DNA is TGTGCCAGTAGTATCCTAGACGGGGACTCCTACGAGCAGTACTTC. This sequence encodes CASSILDGDSYEQYF.

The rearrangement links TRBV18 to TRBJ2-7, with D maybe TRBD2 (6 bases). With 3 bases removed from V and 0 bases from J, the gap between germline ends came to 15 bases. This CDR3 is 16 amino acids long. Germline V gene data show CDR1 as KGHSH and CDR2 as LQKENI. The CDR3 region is CASSPEEGPLSYEQYF. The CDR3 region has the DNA TGTGCCAGCTCACCGGAGGAGGGGCCCCTCTCCTACGAGCAGTACTTC.

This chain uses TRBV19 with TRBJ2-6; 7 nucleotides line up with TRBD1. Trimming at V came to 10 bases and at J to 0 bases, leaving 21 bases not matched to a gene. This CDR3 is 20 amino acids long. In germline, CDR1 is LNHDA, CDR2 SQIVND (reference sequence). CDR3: CATNIGEAGTDTSGANVLTF. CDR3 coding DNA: TGTGCCACCAATATAGGAGAGGCCGGGACAGACACCTCTGGGGCCAACGTCCTGACTTTC.

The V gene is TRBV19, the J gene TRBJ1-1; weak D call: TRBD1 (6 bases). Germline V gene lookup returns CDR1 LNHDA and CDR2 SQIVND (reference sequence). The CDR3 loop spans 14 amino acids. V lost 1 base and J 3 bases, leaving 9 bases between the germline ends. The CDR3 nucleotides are TGTGCCAGTAGTATAGGGACAGCAGACACTGAAGCTTTCTTT. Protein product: CASSIGTADTEAFF.

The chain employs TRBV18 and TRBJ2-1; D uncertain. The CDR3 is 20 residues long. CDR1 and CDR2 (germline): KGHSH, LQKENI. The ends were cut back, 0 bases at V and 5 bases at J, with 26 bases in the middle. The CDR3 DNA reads TGTGCCAGCTCACCACCCCACCCTTTCTTTGTGGTTCATCCGGACAATGAGCAGTTCTTC. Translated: CASSPPHPFFVVHPDNEQFF.

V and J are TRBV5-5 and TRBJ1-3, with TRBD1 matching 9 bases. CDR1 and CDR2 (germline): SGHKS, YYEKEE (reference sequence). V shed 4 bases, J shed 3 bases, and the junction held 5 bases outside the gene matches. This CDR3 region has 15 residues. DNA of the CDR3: TGTGCCAGCAGCCGGGACAGGGCTGGTGGAAACACCATATATTTT. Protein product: CASSRDRAGGNTIYF.

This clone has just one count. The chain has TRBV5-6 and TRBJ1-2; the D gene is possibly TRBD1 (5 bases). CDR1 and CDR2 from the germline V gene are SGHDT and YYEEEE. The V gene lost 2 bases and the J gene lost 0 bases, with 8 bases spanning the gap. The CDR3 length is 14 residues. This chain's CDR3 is CASSFRVANYGYTF. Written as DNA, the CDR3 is TGTGCCAGCAGCTTCAGGGTGGCTAACTATGGCTACACCTTC.

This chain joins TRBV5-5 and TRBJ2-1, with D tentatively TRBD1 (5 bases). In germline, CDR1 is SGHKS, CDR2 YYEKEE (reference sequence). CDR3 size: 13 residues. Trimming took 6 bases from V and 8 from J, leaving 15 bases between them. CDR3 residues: CASTPRWGDEQFF. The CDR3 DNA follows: TGTGCCAGCACCCCCAGATGGGGCGATGAGCAGTTCTTC.

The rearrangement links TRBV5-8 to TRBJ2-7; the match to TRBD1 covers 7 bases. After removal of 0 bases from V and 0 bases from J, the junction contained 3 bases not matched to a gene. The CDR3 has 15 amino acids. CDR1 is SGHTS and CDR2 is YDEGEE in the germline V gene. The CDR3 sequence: CASSLGDRVSYEQYF. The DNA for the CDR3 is TGTGCCAGCAGCTTGGGCGACAGGGTCTCCTACGAGCAGTACTTC.

This chain's CDR3 is CASSKPGQGANEQFF. In DNA form, the CDR3 reads TGTGCCAGCAGCAAGCCGGGACAGGGCGCCAATGAGCAGTTCTTC. The chain joins TRBV7-2 to TRBJ2-1; 9 nucleotides agree with TRBD1. The CDR3 length is 15 residues. V lost 5 bases and J lost 6; bases outside the gene matches: 8. From germline, CDR1 is SGHTA and CDR2 FQGNSA.

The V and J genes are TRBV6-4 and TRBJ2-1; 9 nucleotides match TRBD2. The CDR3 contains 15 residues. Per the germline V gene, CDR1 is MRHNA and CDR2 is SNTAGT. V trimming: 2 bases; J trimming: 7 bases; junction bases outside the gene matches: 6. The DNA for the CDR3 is TGTGCCAGCAGTGACATAGCGGGAGTTGAAAATGAGCAGTTCTTC. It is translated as CASSDIAGVENEQFF.

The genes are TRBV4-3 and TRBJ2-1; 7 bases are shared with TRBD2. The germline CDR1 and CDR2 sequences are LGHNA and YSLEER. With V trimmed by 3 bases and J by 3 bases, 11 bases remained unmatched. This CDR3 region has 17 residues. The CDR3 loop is CASSQSLGRAIYNEQFF. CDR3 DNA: TGCGCCAGCAGCCAGTCCCTGGGGAGGGCGATCTACAATGAGCAGTTCTTC.

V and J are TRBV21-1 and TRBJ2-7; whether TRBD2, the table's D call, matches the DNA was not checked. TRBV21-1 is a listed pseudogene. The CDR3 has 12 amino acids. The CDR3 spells CASSLGGVEQYF. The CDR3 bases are TGTGCCAGCAGCCTCGGAGGGGTCGAGCAGTACTTC.

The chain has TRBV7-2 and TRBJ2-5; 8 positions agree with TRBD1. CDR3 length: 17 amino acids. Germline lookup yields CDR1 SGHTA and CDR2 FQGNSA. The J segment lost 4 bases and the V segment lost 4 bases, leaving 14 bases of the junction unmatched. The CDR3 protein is CASSYLPRQGRTETQYF. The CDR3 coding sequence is TGTGCCAGCAGCTACCTGCCGCGACAGGGGAGAACAGAGACCCAGTACTTC.

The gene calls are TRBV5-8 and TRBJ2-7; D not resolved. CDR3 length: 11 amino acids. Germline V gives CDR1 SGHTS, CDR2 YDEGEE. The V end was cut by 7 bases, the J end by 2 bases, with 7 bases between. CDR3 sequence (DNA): TGTGCCAGCTCCAGGACCTACGAGCAGTACTTC. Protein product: CASSRTYEQYF.

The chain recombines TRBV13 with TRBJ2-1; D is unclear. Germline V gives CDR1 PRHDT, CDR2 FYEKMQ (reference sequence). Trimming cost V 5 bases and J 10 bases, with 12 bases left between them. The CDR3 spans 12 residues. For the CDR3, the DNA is TGTGCCAGCAGCCTCACGAGAGAAGAGCAGTTCTTC. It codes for CASSLTREEQFF.

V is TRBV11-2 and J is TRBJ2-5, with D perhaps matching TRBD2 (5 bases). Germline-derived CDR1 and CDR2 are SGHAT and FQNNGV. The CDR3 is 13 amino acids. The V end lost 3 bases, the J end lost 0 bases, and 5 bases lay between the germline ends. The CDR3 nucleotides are TGTGCCAGCAGCTTGGACTACCAAGAGACCCAGTACTTC. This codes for CASSLDYQETQYF.

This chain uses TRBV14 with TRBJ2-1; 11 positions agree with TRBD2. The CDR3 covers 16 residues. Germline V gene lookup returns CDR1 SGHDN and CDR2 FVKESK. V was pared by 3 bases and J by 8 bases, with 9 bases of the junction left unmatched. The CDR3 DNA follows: TGTGCCAGCAGCCAGGCCTACACTAGCGGGAGAGATGAGCAGTTCTTC. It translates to CASSQAYTSGRDEQFF.

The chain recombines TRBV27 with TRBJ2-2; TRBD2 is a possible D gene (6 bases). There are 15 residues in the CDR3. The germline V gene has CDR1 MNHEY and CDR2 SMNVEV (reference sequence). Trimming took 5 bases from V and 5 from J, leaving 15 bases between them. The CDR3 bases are TGTGCCAGCAGTATACGGAGGGCCGATACCGGGGAGCTGTTTTTT. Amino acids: CASSIRRADTGELFF.

CDR3 DNA: TGTGCCAGTACGGGGGCTAGCGGTTACAATGAGCAGTTCTTC. Its protein is CASTGASGYNEQFF. The V gene is TRBV19, the J gene TRBJ2-1, with D possibly being TRBD2 (7 bases). Germline V gene data show CDR1 as LNHDA and CDR2 as SQIVND (reference sequence). The CDR3 is 14 residues long. Trimming took off 7 bases at V and 4 bases at J, with 14 bases between the two ends. The full variable domain, completed using reference TRBV19 and TRBJ2-1, is DGGITQSPKYLFRKEGQNVTLSCEQNLNHDAMYWYRQDPGQGLRLIYYSQIVNDFQKGDIAEGYSVSREKKESFPLTVTSAQKNPTAFYLCASTGASGYNEQFFGPGTRLTVL.